This T cell receptor beta chain derives from a study of T-cell memory formation after mild COVID-19. Study overall: Clusters were largely donor specific.

Study-wide points: That cross-reactive memory joined was suggested by some responding clones appearing in pre-infection memory.

Points on this clonotype: Its antigen is not identified.

This CDR3 is 14 amino acids long. CDR1 and CDR2 (germline): SGHTA, FQGTGA. The V and J ends lost 5 bases and 7 bases respectively, with 15 bases between them. MiXCR, applied by TCRdb to the 5' RACE reads, yields one record per CDR3 protein. The sample shows 400,000 to 500,000 distinct CDR3 sequences, around 17% of them seen only once. The genes are TRBV7-3 and TRBJ2-1; D is possibly TRBD1 or TRBD2 (7 bases each). The material sequenced was PBMCs or a T cell subset sorted from them (not recorded which). This sequence was found in a man younger than 35 who had mild COVID-19 (a few samples of this study predate the infection). Cell type and time point are not known. Here the CDR3 reads CASSTQGGVNEQFF. CDR3 in DNA: TGTGCCAGCAGCACCCAGGGGGGGGTTAATGAGCAGTTCTTC.